Here is one TCR beta chain with its context. The antigen remains undetermined. The data stem from a study of CD8+ T cells in alopecia areata. V lost 4 bases to trimming and J lost 7 bases, with 17 bases between them. Germline assignment: CDR1 SQVTM and CDR2 ANQGSEA. The CDR3 is 13 amino acids. Study-wide results and caveats: Scalp sample data also include resident alphabeta T cells from normal skin.

Extraction and reverse transcription of RNA yielded cDNA as the sequencing template. Using immunoSEQ multiplex PCR, the repertoire was profiled, and TCRdb retains in-frame clones only, with some absent. The data show 90,000 to 130,000 clones, over 55% seen once. The clonotype originates from a human donor with alopecia areata. The chain carries TRBV29-1 and TRBJ2-7, with D possibly TRBD1 on 5 matching bases. Material: NKG2D-low CD8+ T cells sorted from blood. In DNA, the CDR3 is TGCAGCGTTGCCCTTGCAGGGTCAGTGGAGCAGTACTTC. It specifies CSVALAGSVEQYF.